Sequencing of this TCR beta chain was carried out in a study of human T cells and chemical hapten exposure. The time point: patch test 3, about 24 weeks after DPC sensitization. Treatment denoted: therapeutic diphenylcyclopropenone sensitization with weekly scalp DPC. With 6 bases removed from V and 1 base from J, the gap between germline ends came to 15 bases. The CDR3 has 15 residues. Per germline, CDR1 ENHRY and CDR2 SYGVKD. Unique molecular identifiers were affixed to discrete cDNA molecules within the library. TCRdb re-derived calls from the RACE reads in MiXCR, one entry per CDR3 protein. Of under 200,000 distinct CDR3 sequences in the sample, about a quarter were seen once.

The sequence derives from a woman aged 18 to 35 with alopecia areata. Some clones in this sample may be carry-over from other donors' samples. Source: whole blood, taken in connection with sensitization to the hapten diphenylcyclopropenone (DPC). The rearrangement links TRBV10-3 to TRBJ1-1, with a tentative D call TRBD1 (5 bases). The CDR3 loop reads CAISQGVVPNTEAFF. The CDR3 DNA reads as TGTGCCATCAGCCAAGGGGTGGTCCCGAACACTGAAGCTTTCTTT.